This T cell receptor (beta chain) was profiled in a study of radiotherapy plus CTLA-4 blockade in lung cancer. Overall study context: Among all patients, about 19% showed objective responses, while roughly 28% had disease control.

This clone came up a few times. Its antigen is currently unknown. Produced via immunoSEQ multiplex PCR; TCRdb's table is partial and in-frame only. The data show 53,000 or so clones, approximately 86% seen once. Germline CDR1 is SGHRS and CDR2 is YFSETQ. Between the trimmed V and J ends, which lost 0 bases and 0 bases, there was a span of 9 bases. The CDR3 runs 16 residues. The study, taken as a whole, reports: Response was reportedly best predicted by early blood T cell clone dynamics, with interferon-beta. After radiotherapy and ipilimumab, tumor-derived clones expanded in peripheral blood.

Sequencing used peripheral blood, obtained from a patient treated with radiotherapy plus ipilimumab. This receptor was taken from a human donor with non-small cell lung cancer that progressed on radiotherapy plus ipilimumab. Some clones in this sample may be carry-over from other donors' samples. This chain links TRBV5-1 with TRBJ1-4; D is unclear. CDR3 nucleotide sequence: TGCGCCAGCAGCTTGGCGCTCACTTCAACTAATGAAAAACTGTTTTTT. It encodes CASSLALTSTNEKLFF. Drawing the rest from reference TRBV5-1 and TRBJ1-4, the complete variable domain is KAGVTQTPRYLIKTRGQQVTLSCSPISGHRSVSWYQQTPGQGLQFLFEYFSETQRNKGNFPGRFSGRQFSNSRSEMNVSTLELGDSALYLCASSLALTSTNEKLFFGSGTQLSVL.